The 29 T cell receptor beta chains presented below share a single source sample, sequenced in a study of T-cell reconstitution after alpha-beta-depleted transplantation in children. Construction of the TCRbeta library involved unique molecular identifiers. TCRdb itself ran the PCR reads through MiXCR, one entry per CDR3 protein. The repertoire holds hundreds of thousands of distinct CDR3 sequences, with approximately 12% as singletons. This material consisted of PBMCs from the stem cell graft donor, taken from the stem cell graft. Every receptor here comes from a human donor who donated a stem cell graft to a child with acute lymphoblastic leukemia.

This clonotype was counted ten times or more. This chain connects TRBV6-1 to TRBJ1-1; TRBD1 matches 7 bases. The CDR3 contains 14 residues. The germline V gene encodes CDR1 MNHNS and CDR2 SASEGT. V shed 5 bases, J shed 1 base, and the junction held 4 bases outside the gene matches. The CDR3 DNA reads as TGTGCCAGCAGTACCGGACAGGCGAACACTGAAGCTTTCTTT. It is translated as CASSTGQANTEAFF.

This clonotype came up many times. The rearrangement joins TRBV6-1 to TRBJ2-7; 9 bases agree with TRBD1. V gave up 0 bases and J gave up 0 bases; unmatched junction bases: 3. CDR1 and CDR2 (germline): MNHNS, SASEGT. This CDR3 contains 16 residues. The DNA for the CDR3 is TGTGCCAGCAGTGAAGCCGGGGACAGGGCCTCCTACGAGCAGTACTTC. Residues: CASSEAGDRASYEQYF.

This clonotype was recorded many times. V gene TRBV28 combines with J gene TRBJ1-1, with D unresolved. Germline CDR1 MDHEN, CDR2 SYDVKM. The length of the CDR3 is 11 residues. Trimming took 7 bases from V and 1 from J, leaving 4 bases between them. CDR3: CASNTNTEAFF. CDR3 sequence (DNA): TGTGCCAGCAACACGAACACTGAAGCTTTCTTT.

This clonotype has at least ten counts. V gene TRBV27 combines with J gene TRBJ2-5; 7 nucleotides line up with TRBD1. Trimming at V came to 7 bases and at J to 5 bases, leaving 13 bases not matched to a gene. Germline CDR1 MNHEY, CDR2 SMNVEV (reference sequence). The CDR3 has 15 amino acids. The CDR3: CASKRLLDREETQYF. CDR3 coding DNA: TGTGCCAGCAAACGTCTCCTCGACAGGGAGGAGACCCAGTACTTC.

This sequence joins TRBV10-3 and TRBJ2-5, with 9 bases identical to TRBD2. Trimming removed 5 bases from V and 2 bases from J; junction bases left unmatched: 9. The CDR3 totals 16 residues. Per germline, CDR1 ENHRY and CDR2 SYGVKD. The CDR3 DNA follows: TGTGCCATCAGTTCTTTGACTAGCGGACGTCAAGAGACCCAGTACTTC. It translates to CAISSLTSGRQETQYF.

This clonotype was seen ten or more times. This chain connects TRBV20-1 to TRBJ1-5; possibly TRBD1 for D (5 bases). V was trimmed by 6 bases and J by 5 bases, leaving 14 bases between them. CDR3 length: 13 amino acids. In germline, CDR1 is DFQATT, CDR2 SNEGSKA (reference sequence). The CDR3 region has the DNA TGCAGTGCAGGCAGGGTGAGCGATCAGCCCCAGCATTTT. Encoded protein: CSAGRVSDQPQHF.

This chain links TRBV20-1 with TRBJ1-1, with 9 bases fitting TRBD1. CDR1 is DFQATT, CDR2 SNEGSKA, per germline (reference sequence). This CDR3 comprises 16 residues. Trimming cost V 6 bases and J 4 bases; bases outside gene matches: 15. Written as DNA, the CDR3 is TGCAGTGCGCCGACAGGGGGGATCCGGGGGAGCACTGAAGCTTTCTTT. Protein sequence: CSAPTGGIRGSTEAFF.

The J gene is TRBJ1-2, the V gene TRBV10-3; D uncertain. CDR3 length: 11 amino acids. CDR1 is ENHRY and CDR2 is SYGVKD in the germline V gene. V lost 9 bases and J lost 0, with 5 bases in between. CDR3 loop: CAIRANYGYTF. Here the CDR3 DNA reads TGTGCCATTAGGGCTAACTATGGCTACACCTTC.

This clonotype was seen at least ten times. CDR3 nucleotide sequence: TGCAGTGCGGACGGTTTCGGCTACAATGAGCAGTTCTTC. Residues: CSADGFGYNEQFF. The chain is built from TRBV20-1 and TRBJ2-1; D remains ambiguous. Trimming removed 6 bases from V and 3 bases from J, with 12 bases in between. CDR1 DFQATT and CDR2 SNEGSKA come from the germline V gene (reference sequence). CDR3 length: 13 amino acids.

This clonotype was picked up a small number of times. The chain is built from TRBV6-1 and TRBJ2-3; TRBD2 matches at 7 bases. The germline V gene has CDR1 MNHNS and CDR2 SASEGT. The CDR3 is 18 residues long. The ends lost 0 bases at V and 0 bases at J; junction bases unmatched: 9. As DNA, the CDR3 is TGTGCCAGCAGTGAAGCGGTAGCGGGCCTCCTTAGCACAGATACGCAGTATTTT. This codes for CASSEAVAGLLSTDTQYF.

Worth noting for this clonotype: This may come from a read error, since a much larger clone is one base off. The chain combines TRBV28 with TRBJ2-7, with a weak D call TRBD2 (5 bases). Trimming removed 2 bases at V and 4 bases at J, with 21 bases between. There are 17 residues in the CDR3. The germline V gene encodes CDR1 MDHEN and CDR2 SYDVKM. The CDR3 DNA sequence: TGTGCCAGCAGTTTAGGAAGCGAGGGCGTACCGGATTACGAGCAGTACTTC. This codes for CASSLGSEGVPDYEQYF.

On this clonotype: Given a much more abundant clone one base away, this may be a read error. V is TRBV9 and J is TRBJ1-4; maybe TRBD1 (5 bases). Germline CDR1 and CDR2: SGDLS and YYNGEE. There are 16 residues in the CDR3. CDR3 sequence reads: CASSVGGRTTNERLFF. CDR3 nucleotides: TGTGCCAGCAGCGTAGGAGGGCGGACAACTAATGAAAGACTGTTTTTT.

This clonotype has ten or more counts. The chain uses TRBV4-2 and TRBJ1-3; D gene ambiguous. The V end was cut by 0 bases, the J end by 0 bases, with 9 bases between. The CDR3 length is 16 residues. Germline-derived CDR1 and CDR2 are LGHNA and YNFKEQ. The CDR3 loop reads CASSQEAGLSGNTIYF. DNA of the CDR3: TGTGCCAGCAGCCAAGAGGCAGGCCTCTCTGGAAACACCATATATTTT.

This clonotype was recorded at least ten times. The rearrangement links TRBV28 to TRBJ2-5; D ambiguous. Germline V lookup: CDR1 MDHEN, CDR2 SYDVKM. The V end was cut by 3 bases, the J end by 4 bases, with 6 bases between. This CDR3 contains 12 residues. The CDR3 spells CASSFHPETQYF. DNA for the CDR3: TGTGCCAGCAGTTTCCATCCAGAGACCCAGTACTTC. Full variable domain (outside the CDR3, taken from reference TRBV28 and TRBJ2-5): DVKVTQSSRYLVKRTGEKVFLECVQDMDHENMFWYRQDPGLGLRLIYFSYDVKMKEKGDIPEGYSVSREKKERFSLILESASTNQTSMYLCASSFHPETQYFGPGTRLLVL.

This clonotype was seen just once. J is TRBJ2-3 and V is TRBV7-3; 9 bases map to TRBD2. V was clipped by 11 bases and J by 3 bases; unmatched bases: 24. The CDR3 is 19 amino acids. Per germline, CDR1 SGHTA and CDR2 FQGTGA. CDR3 sequence (DNA): TGTGCCTTCTCCCCCCGGGGGGTGGCGGGGGGGCGTTGGACAGATACGCAGTATTTT. Translated, it gives CAFSPRGVAGGRWTDTQYF. The variable domain in full, completed from reference TRBV7-3 and TRBJ2-3, reads GAGVSQTPSNKVTEKGKYVELRCDPISGHTALYWYRQSLGQGPEFLIYFQGTGAADDSGLPNDRFFAVRPEGSVSTLKIQRTERGDSAVYLCAFSPRGVAGGRWTDTQYFGPGTRLTVL.

This clonotype was seen more than once but under ten times. CDR3 coding DNA: TGCAGTGCTAGGATGACTAGCGGGGGACCCTACGAGCAGTACTTC. The encoded protein is CSARMTSGGPYEQYF. J is TRBJ2-7 and V is TRBV20-1, with TRBD2 matching over 12 bases. Unmatched junction bases numbered 5, after V lost 3 bases and J lost 2 bases. CDR1 is DFQATT and CDR2 is SNEGSKA in the germline V gene (reference sequence). The CDR3 sequence is 15 residues long.

This clonotype was counted many times. The CDR3 bases are TGCAGTGCTAGAGCCTCGCCCCCCCCTCGGCCGGGCTCCTACGAGCAGTACTTC. Its protein is CSARASPPPRPGSYEQYF. The chain couples TRBV20-1 to TRBJ2-7, with D unresolved. The CDR3 has 18 amino acids. Germline CDR1 is DFQATT and CDR2 is SNEGSKA (reference sequence). V lost 1 base, J lost 0 bases, and 22 bases lay in between.

This clonotype was detected many times. In DNA, the CDR3 is TGCGCCAGCAGCCTTGGAGGACAGGGGGCAGTTGAGCAGTACTTC. Amino acids: CASSLGGQGAVEQYF. The genes are TRBV5-1 and TRBJ2-7; 11 bases are a match to TRBD1. Germline V gene sequence: CDR1 SGHRS, CDR2 YFSETQ. Unmatched junction bases numbered 10, after V lost 4 bases and J lost 7 bases. The CDR3 extends over 15 amino acids.

This clonotype appeared many times. This chain connects TRBV6-5 to TRBJ2-7; TRBD2 matches at 8 bases. Looked up from germline, CDR1 is MNHEY and CDR2 is SVGAGI. The V segment lost 2 bases and the J segment 2 bases; nucleotides outside the gene matches: 5. This CDR3 has 15 residues. The CDR3 sequence is CASSYGAGGPYEQYF. The CDR3 region has the DNA TGTGCCAGCAGTTACGGGGCGGGAGGTCCCTACGAGCAGTACTTC.

This clonotype turned up a few times. The CDR3, as DNA: TGCGCCAGCAGCCGACAGGAAAACCAGATTCCCTCTGGAAACACCATATATTTT. Translated: CASSRQENQIPSGNTIYF. This chain connects TRBV4-1 to TRBJ1-3, with D possibly matching TRBD1 (6 bases). CDR1 is MGHRA and CDR2 is YSYEKL in the germline V gene. This CDR3 comprises 18 residues. The germline V and J ends were trimmed by 4 bases and 0 bases, with 19 bases remaining between them.

This clonotype was recorded many times. The chain recombines TRBV6-2 or TRBV6-3 with TRBJ2-7, with 10 positions matching TRBD2. The CDR3 contains 15 residues. Germline values: CDR1 MNHEY, CDR2 SVGEGT. The junction had 7 bases not matched to a gene; V was cut back by 8 bases and J by 0 bases. The CDR3 coding sequence is TGTGCCAGCGTCCTAGCGGGGGATACCTCCTACGAGCAGTACTTC. Amino acids: CASVLAGDTSYEQYF.

The chain has TRBV30 and TRBJ2-1, with D possibly matching TRBD2 (5 bases). CDR3 length equals 12 residues. Germline CDR1 reads GTSNPN; CDR2 reads SVGIG (reference sequence). V was trimmed by 5 bases and J by 5 bases, leaving 10 bases between them. This CDR3 reads CAWGGLDNEQFF. The CDR3 DNA is TGTGCCTGGGGCGGGTTGGACAATGAGCAGTTCTTC.

This clonotype was seen many times. The chain has TRBV12-3 or TRBV12-4 and TRBJ2-5, with 10 positions matching TRBD1. Losses at the gene ends were 5 bases for V and 2 bases for J; bases not matched to a gene: 5. This CDR3 comprises 15 residues. The CDR3 spells CASSPGQGMQETQYF. The CDR3 DNA reads TGTGCCAGCAGTCCGGGACAGGGGATGCAAGAGACCCAGTACTTC.

This clonotype was seen repeatedly, ten times or more. This chain uses TRBV20-1 with TRBJ2-5, with TRBD2 identical over 10 bases. Germline-derived CDR1 and CDR2 are DFQATT and SNEGSKA (reference sequence). J gave up 5 bases and V 6 bases, and 9 bases lay outside the gene matches. This CDR3 has 14 amino acids. The CDR3 is CSAVPTSGDETQYF. The CDR3 DNA follows: TGCAGTGCCGTCCCTACTAGCGGGGACGAGACCCAGTACTTC.

This clonotype was detected many times. The chain recombines TRBV11-1 with TRBJ1-1; no definite D call. CDR1 and CDR2 from the germline V gene are SGHAT and FQDESV (reference sequence). The CDR3 covers 14 residues. Trimming removed 4 bases from V and 0 bases from J, with 9 bases in between. The CDR3 nucleotides are TGTGCCAGCAGCTCTCTACTATTGAACACTGAAGCTTTCTTT. This encodes CASSSLLLNTEAFF.

This rearrangement joins TRBV5-6 to TRBJ1-1; D unresolved. Germline lookup yields CDR1 SGHDT and CDR2 YYEEEE. The CDR3 loop spans 13 amino acids. V was clipped by 2 bases and J by 8 bases, with 13 bases between them. CDR3 amino acids: CASSFGVPVEAFF. CDR3 sequence (DNA): TGTGCCAGCAGCTTTGGGGTCCCCGTCGAAGCTTTCTTT.

On this clonotype: This may arise from a read error, as a much more abundant clone is one base away. The chain recombines TRBV27 with TRBJ2-7, with 7 bases lining up with TRBD1. The CDR3 is 12 amino acids. Germline V gene data show CDR1 as MNHEY and CDR2 as SMNVEV (reference sequence). The CDR3 nucleotides are TGTGCCAGCAGTTTGTTACCGGGACAGCACTACTTC. Protein product: CASSLLPGQHYF.

In its sample, this clonotype was seen a few times. This chain joins TRBV9 and TRBJ1-5; no reliable D call. The CDR3 loop spans 14 amino acids. Germline V lookup: CDR1 SGDLS, CDR2 YYNGEE. The V end was cut by 0 bases, the J end by 7 bases, with 11 bases between. DNA for the CDR3: TGTGCCAGCAGCGTAGGACCGGGTATCCAGCCCCAGCATTTT. The encoded protein is CASSVGPGIQPQHF.

This clonotype was counted at least ten times. The chain combines TRBV6-5 with TRBJ2-7; no clear D. CDR3 length equals 13 residues. Germline V gene data show CDR1 as MNHEY and CDR2 as SVGAGI. V shed 6 bases and J shed 1 base, with 10 bases lying between them. The CDR3 loop reads CASSYDFSYEQYF. For the CDR3, the DNA is TGTGCCAGCAGCTATGACTTTTCCTACGAGCAGTACTTC.